There are a few counts of the clone carrying this T cell receptor beta chain. Its specificity is unknown. The data are from a study of regulatory T cells in long-lasting Graves disease. The trim removed 7 bases at V and 5 bases at J, leaving 6 bases unmatched. CDR3 length: 12 residues. Germline V lookup: CDR1 SGHRS, CDR2 YFSETQ. Findings and caveats of the study: With a few thousand shared public clonotypes, persistent patients exceeded new patients, who shared about a thousand.

Specified time point: newly diagnosed GD, antithyroid drugs for less than 3 months. RNA extracted from PBMCs served as the sequencing template. iRepertoire HTBI primers and Arm-PCR of CDR3 regions built TCR beta libraries. MiXCR was run by TCRdb on the multiplex PCR reads, yielding one entry per CDR3 protein. The profile shows about 530,000 distinct CDR3 sequences, about 15% of them singletons. These data were likewise used in another study, on T cells in Graves' hyperthyroidism and ophthalmopathy. From that second work: The TCR CDR3 was amplified in a first-round RT-PCR using the HTBI primer set.

This chain joins TRBV5-1 and TRBJ2-7; 7 bases fit TRBD1. The TCR was taken from a woman aged 35 to 59 with Graves disease. Material: peripheral blood mononuclear cells (PBMCs), obtained at new diagnosis, from a patient treated with antithyroid drugs. CDR3 in DNA: TGCGCCAGCGGAAGCCAGGGGGACGAGCAGTACTTC. Protein sequence: CASGSQGDEQYF. Together with reference TRBV5-1 and TRBJ2-7, the CDR3 gives the full variable domain: KAGVTQTPRYLIKTRGQQVTLSCSPISGHRSVSWYQQTPGQGLQFLFEYFSETQRNKGNFPGRFSGRQFSNSRSEMNVSTLELGDSALYLCASGSQGDEQYFGPGTRLTVT.